The sequence of this T cell receptor (beta chain) was determined in a study of OX40 agonist ivuxolimab in advanced cancers. On the study more broadly: It was ivuxolimab, an agonistic anti-OX40 (CD134) antibody, that patients were treated with.

General observations from the study: Dose levels from 0.1 to 3.0 mg/kg saw CD4+ and CD8+ blood T cells expand clonally by week 6.

Researchers took blood at baseline, on cycle 4 day 1, and on cycle 7 day 1. This clone has only one observation. Its antigen is unknown. Measured with immunoSEQ multiplex PCR; TCRdb has only the in-frame clones, and not every one. Of 45,000 to 60,000 clones listed, approximately 89% were seen once; the top ten hold approximately 6%. The TCR was taken from an adult with an advanced solid tumor such as melanoma, head and neck, liver or kidney cancer. Sequenced here: CD4+ or CD8+ T cells sorted from blood, sampled in a trial of the OX40 agonist ivuxolimab.

The CDR3 here is CASSQGGLNIQYF. The DNA of the CDR3 is TGTGCCAGCAGCCAAGGGGGCCTAAACATTCAGTACTTC. The chain joins TRBV14 to TRBJ2-4; tentatively, D is TRBD1 (5 bases). Between the trimmed V and J ends, which lost 1 base and 6 bases, there was a span of 7 bases. CDR1 and CDR2 from the germline V gene are SGHDN and FVKESK. CDR3 length: 13 amino acids.